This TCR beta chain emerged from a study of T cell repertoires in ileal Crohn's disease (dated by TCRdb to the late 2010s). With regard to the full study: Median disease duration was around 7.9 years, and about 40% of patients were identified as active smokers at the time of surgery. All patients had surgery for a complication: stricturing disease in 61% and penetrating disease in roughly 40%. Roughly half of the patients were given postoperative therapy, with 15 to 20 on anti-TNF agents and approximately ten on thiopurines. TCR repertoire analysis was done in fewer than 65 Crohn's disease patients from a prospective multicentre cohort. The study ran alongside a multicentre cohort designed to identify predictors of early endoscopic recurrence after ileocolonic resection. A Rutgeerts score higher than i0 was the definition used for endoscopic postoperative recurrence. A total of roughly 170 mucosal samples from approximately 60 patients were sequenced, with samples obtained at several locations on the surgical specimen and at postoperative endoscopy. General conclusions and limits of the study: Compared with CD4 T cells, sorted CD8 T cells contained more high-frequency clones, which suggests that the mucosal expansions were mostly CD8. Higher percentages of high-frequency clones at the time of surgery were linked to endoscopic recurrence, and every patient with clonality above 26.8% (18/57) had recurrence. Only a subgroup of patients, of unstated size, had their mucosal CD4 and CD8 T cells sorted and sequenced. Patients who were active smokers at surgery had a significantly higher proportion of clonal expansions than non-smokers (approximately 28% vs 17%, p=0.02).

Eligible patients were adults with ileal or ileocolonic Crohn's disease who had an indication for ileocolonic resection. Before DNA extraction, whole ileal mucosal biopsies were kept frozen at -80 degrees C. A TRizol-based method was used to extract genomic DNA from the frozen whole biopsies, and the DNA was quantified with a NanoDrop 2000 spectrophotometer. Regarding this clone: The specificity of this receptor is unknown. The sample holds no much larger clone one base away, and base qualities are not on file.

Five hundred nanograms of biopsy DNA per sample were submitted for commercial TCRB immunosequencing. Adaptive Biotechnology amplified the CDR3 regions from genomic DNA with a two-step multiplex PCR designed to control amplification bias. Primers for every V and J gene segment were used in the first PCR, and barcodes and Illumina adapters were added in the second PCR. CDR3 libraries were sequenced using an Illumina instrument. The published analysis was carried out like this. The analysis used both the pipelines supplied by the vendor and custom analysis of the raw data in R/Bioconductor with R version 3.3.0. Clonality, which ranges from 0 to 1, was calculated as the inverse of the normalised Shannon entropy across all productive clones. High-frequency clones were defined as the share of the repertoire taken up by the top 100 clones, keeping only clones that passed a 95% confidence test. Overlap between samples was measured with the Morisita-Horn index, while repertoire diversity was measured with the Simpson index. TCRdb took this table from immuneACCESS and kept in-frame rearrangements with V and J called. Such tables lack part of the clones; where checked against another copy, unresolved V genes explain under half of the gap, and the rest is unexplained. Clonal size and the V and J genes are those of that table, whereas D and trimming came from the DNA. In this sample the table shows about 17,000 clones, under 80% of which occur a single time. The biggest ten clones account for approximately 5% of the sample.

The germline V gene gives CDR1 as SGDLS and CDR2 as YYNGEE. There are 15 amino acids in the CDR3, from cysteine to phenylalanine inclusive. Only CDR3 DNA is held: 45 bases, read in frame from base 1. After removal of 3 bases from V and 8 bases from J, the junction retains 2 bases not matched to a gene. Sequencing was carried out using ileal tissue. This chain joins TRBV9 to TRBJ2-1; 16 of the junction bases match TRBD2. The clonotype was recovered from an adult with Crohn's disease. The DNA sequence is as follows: TGTGCCAGCAGCGCCGGGACTAGCGGGAGGGATGAGCAGTTCTTC. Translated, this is CASSAGTSGRDEQFF.